The clone carrying this T cell receptor (beta chain) was detected only a few times. The antigen is not known. 5'RACE template switching generated TCR cDNA, adding a universal primer site and UMIs. MiXCR, run by TCRdb on the 5' RACE reads, gives a single entry per CDR3 protein. The sample contains almost 600,000 distinct CDR3 sequences, approximately 13% of which appear only once. The record originates from a study of T cells after yellow fever vaccination. Study results and caveats: Post-booster reappearance was seen for most primary-vaccination clones (about 96% CD4, around 88% CD8). CD4 and CD8 compartments shared a small share of clonotypes.

Germline CDR1 reads SEHNR; CDR2 reads FQNEAQ (reference sequence). The length of the CDR3 is 16 residues. J was trimmed by 3 bases and V by 1 base; bases with no gene match: 6. This specimen was PBMCs, taken on the day of the yellow fever booster vaccination. This clonotype originated in a young man who received the YFV17D yellow fever vaccine. The chain couples TRBV7-9 to TRBJ2-1; 7 bases are a match to TRBD1. The CDR3 nucleotides are TGTGCCAGCAGCTTAGTGTTAGGGGGCTTCTACAATGAGCAGTTCTTC. Protein: CASSLVLGGFYNEQFF.